The 19 T cell receptor beta chains below come from one sample, sequenced in a study of blood T cell repertoires in COVID-19. Assay: immunoSEQ multiplex PCR; the TCRdb copy retains only in-frame clones and omits some. The sample has under 250,000 clones; 89% are singletons. The sample taken for sequencing was peripheral blood. These receptors all stem from a man between 60 and 70 years old who had recovered from COVID-19.

This chain links TRBV28 with TRBJ2-2, with 10 bases lining up with TRBD1. Losses at the gene ends were 9 bases for V and 4 bases for J; bases not matched to a gene: 2. The CDR3 sequence is 13 residues long. In germline, CDR1 is MDHEN, CDR2 SYDVKM. The CDR3: CASRDRGTGELFF. In nucleotides, the CDR3 is TGTGCCAGTCGGGACAGGGGCACCGGGGAGCTGTTTTTT.

The V gene is TRBV5-1, the J gene TRBJ2-7; perhaps TRBD2 as D (5 bases). Trimming pared 2 bases from V and 0 bases from J, leaving 9 bases between. Germline CDR1 is SGHRS and CDR2 is YFSETQ. This CDR3 comprises 14 residues. CDR3 region: CASSFWESSYEQYF. For the CDR3, the DNA is TGCGCCAGCAGCTTCTGGGAGAGCTCCTACGAGCAGTACTTC.

The chain has TRBV4-1 and TRBJ2-2, with D unclear. V shed 6 bases and J shed 4 bases, with 12 bases lying between them. In germline, CDR1 is MGHRA, CDR2 YSYEKL. The CDR3 is 14 amino acids. The CDR3 is CASRVAPFTGELFF. The CDR3 bases are TGCGCCAGCAGGGTAGCCCCGTTCACCGGGGAGCTGTTTTTT.

The rearrangement links TRBV27 to TRBJ2-7, with 10 bases that match TRBD1. With 2 bases clipped from V and 5 bases from J, the junction kept 3 bases outside the gene matches. CDR3 length: 14 residues. Germline V lookup: CDR1 MNHEY, CDR2 SMNVEV (reference sequence). CDR3 sequence: CASSLDRGHDEQYF. The CDR3 DNA reads TGTGCCAGCAGTTTAGACAGGGGGCACGACGAGCAGTACTTC.

This clone was seen a single time. The chain has TRBV2 and TRBJ1-5, with D possibly TRBD1 on 6 matching bases. The CDR3 consists of 13 residues. The V end lost 6 bases, the J end lost 2 bases, and 8 bases lay between the germline ends. Germline V gene sequence: CDR1 SNHLY, CDR2 FYNNEI. CDR3 amino acids: CASRYRGNQPQHF. DNA for the CDR3: TGTGCCAGCAGGTACAGGGGCAATCAGCCCCAGCATTTT.

This CDR3 is CASSQDSVGNYGYTF. As DNA, the CDR3 is TGCGCCAGCAGCCAAGATTCCGTCGGTAACTATGGCTACACCTTC. This chain uses TRBV4-3 with TRBJ1-2; D call uncertain. The CDR3 has 15 amino acids. Trimming removed 0 bases from V and 1 base from J, with 9 bases in between. The germline gives CDR1 LGHNA, CDR2 YSLEER.

The chain links TRBV2 to TRBJ1-4, with TRBD1 as a possible D gene (6 bases). The CDR3 runs 14 residues. V gave up 4 bases and J gave up 2 bases, with 8 bases separating them. Germline loops: CDR1 SNHLY, CDR2 FYNNEI. Written as DNA, the CDR3 is TGTGCCAGCAGTGCGGACAGTACTAATGAAAAACTGTTTTTT. This codes for CASSADSTNEKLFF. The full variable domain, completed using reference TRBV2 and TRBJ1-4, is EPEVTQTPSHQVTQMGQEVILRCVPISNHLYFYWYRQILGQKVEFLVSFYNNEISEKSEIFDDQFSVERPDGSNFTLKIRSTKLEDSAMYFCASSADSTNEKLFFGSGTQLSVL.

V usage is TRBV6-2 or TRBV6-3 and J usage is TRBJ1-2; D unresolved. CDR1 and CDR2 from the germline V gene are MNHEY and SVGEGT. The CDR3 is 13 amino acids. With 6 bases removed from V and 2 bases from J, the gap between germline ends came to 10 bases. This CDR3 is CASSRSGNYGYTF. CDR3 DNA sequence: TGTGCCAGCAGCCGCAGCGGGAACTATGGCTACACCTTC.

This rearrangement joins TRBV3-1 (or the pseudogene TRBV3-2) to TRBJ1-6, with TRBD1 matching over 12 bases. Unmatched junction bases numbered 2, after V lost 1 base and J lost 10 bases. The germline CDR1 and CDR2 sequences are LGHDT and YNNKEL (reference sequence). The CDR3 has 15 residues. CDR3 in amino acids: CASSQGDRGRSPLHF. CDR3 nucleotide sequence: TGTGCCAGCAGCCAAGGGGACAGGGGGCGGTCACCCCTCCACTTT.

This rearrangement joins TRBV4-2 to TRBJ1-4; 9 bases agree with TRBD1. Germline V lookup: CDR1 LGHNA, CDR2 YNFKEQ. The CDR3 covers 18 residues. The trim removed 3 bases at V and 8 bases at J, leaving 16 bases unmatched. CDR3 region: CASSQAGTGSLSGEKLFF. The CDR3 region has the DNA TGTGCCAGCAGCCAGGCCGGGACAGGGAGCTTGAGTGGAGAAAAACTGTTTTTT.

The V and J genes are TRBV5-4 and TRBJ1-4, with 7 bases aligning to TRBD1. This CDR3 is built from 14 residues. The ends lost 4 bases at V and 2 bases at J; junction bases unmatched: 2. From germline, CDR1 is SGHNT and CDR2 YYREEE (reference sequence). This CDR3 is CASSAGQTNEKLFF. CDR3 in DNA: TGTGCCAGCAGCGCGGGACAGACTAATGAAAAACTGTTTTTT.

V and J are TRBV7-2 and TRBJ2-1; TRBD2 agrees at 7 bases. The CDR3 totals 13 residues. Germline V lookup: CDR1 SGHTA, CDR2 FQGNSA. Trimming cost V 11 bases and J 4 bases; bases outside gene matches: 8. CDR3 protein: CAGGAGLYNEQFF. The CDR3 DNA reads as TGTGCCGGTGGAGCGGGACTGTACAATGAGCAGTTCTTC.

The gene calls are TRBV2 and TRBJ2-1; 9 positions agree with TRBD1. CDR1 is SNHLY and CDR2 is FYNNEI in the germline V gene. The CDR3 is 13 amino acids. Trimming took 5 bases from V and 10 from J; bases not matched to a gene: 6. CDR3: CASSRDRVEEQFF. The CDR3 DNA is TGTGCCAGCAGTCGGGACAGGGTTGAGGAGCAGTTCTTC. Full variable domain (remainder filled in from reference TRBV2 and TRBJ2-1): EPEVTQTPSHQVTQMGQEVILRCVPISNHLYFYWYRQILGQKVEFLVSFYNNEISEKSEIFDDQFSVERPDGSNFTLKIRSTKLEDSAMYFCASSRDRVEEQFFGPGTRLTVL.

The gene calls are TRBV3-1 (or the pseudogene TRBV3-2) and TRBJ1-4; D not certain. Germline CDR1 reads LGHDT; CDR2 reads YNNKEL (reference sequence). The CDR3 spans 14 residues. Trimming took off 4 bases at V and 8 bases at J, with 14 bases between the two ends. As DNA, the CDR3 is TGTGCCAGCAGCCGAGAACCAGGTTCCGAAAAACTGTTTTTT. It codes for CASSREPGSEKLFF.

This sequence joins TRBV5-6 and TRBJ2-5; 10 nucleotides match TRBD1. After removal of 3 bases from V and 5 bases from J, the junction contained 10 bases not matched to a gene. Germline-derived CDR1 and CDR2 are SGHDT and YYEEEE. The CDR3 runs 16 residues. CDR3 amino acids: CASSSPGQGLLETQYF. In DNA, the CDR3 is TGTGCCAGCAGCTCTCCGGGACAGGGGCTTCTTGAGACCCAGTACTTC.

V and J are TRBV28 and TRBJ2-7; possibly TRBD1 for D (6 bases). The germline V and J ends were trimmed by 2 bases and 3 bases, with 11 bases remaining between them. The CDR3 has 14 amino acids. The V gene's germline CDR1 is MDHEN and CDR2 SYDVKM. The CDR3 is CASSLTGHYYEQYF. The CDR3 DNA is TGTGCCAGCAGTTTAACAGGGCATTACTACGAGCAGTACTTC.

V and J are TRBV28 and TRBJ2-4; 11 bases match TRBD2. The CDR3 is made up of 20 amino acids. Germline V gives CDR1 MDHEN, CDR2 SYDVKM. The V gene end was trimmed by 5 bases and the J gene end by 0 bases; junction bases not matched to a gene: 15. CDR3 region: CASSPVPLAGEILAKNIQYF. CDR3 DNA: TGTGCCAGCAGTCCAGTACCACTAGCGGGAGAGATTCTAGCCAAAAACATTCAGTACTTC.

The chain employs TRBV19 and TRBJ1-5; 9 bases map to TRBD1. The V segment lost 5 bases and the J segment 2 bases; nucleotides outside the gene matches: 7. The germline V gene has CDR1 LNHDA and CDR2 SQIVND (reference sequence). This CDR3 has 16 amino acids. In DNA form, the CDR3 reads TGTGCCAGTAGTGCCTCTACAGGGGGCGGCAATCAGCCCCAGCATTTT. The encoded protein is CASSASTGGGNQPQHF.

There are a few counts of this clone. This rearrangement joins TRBV5-1 to TRBJ2-7; 12 bases agree with TRBD2. CDR1 is SGHRS and CDR2 is YFSETQ in the germline V gene. CDR3 length: 15 amino acids. Losses at the gene ends were 3 bases for V and 4 bases for J; bases not matched to a gene: 5. CDR3 amino acids: CASSYGLAGSYEQYF. For the CDR3, the DNA is TGCGCCAGCAGCTACGGACTAGCGGGATCTTACGAGCAGTACTTC.